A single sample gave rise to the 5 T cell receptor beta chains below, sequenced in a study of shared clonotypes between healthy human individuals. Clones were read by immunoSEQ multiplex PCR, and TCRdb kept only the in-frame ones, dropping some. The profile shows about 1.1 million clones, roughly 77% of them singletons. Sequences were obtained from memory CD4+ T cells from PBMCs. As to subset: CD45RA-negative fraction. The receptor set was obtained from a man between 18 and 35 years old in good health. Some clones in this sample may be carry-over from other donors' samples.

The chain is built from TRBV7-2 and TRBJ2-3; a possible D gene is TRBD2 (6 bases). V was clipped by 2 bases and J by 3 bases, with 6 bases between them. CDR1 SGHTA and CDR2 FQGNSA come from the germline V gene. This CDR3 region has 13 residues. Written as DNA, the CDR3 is TGTGCCAGCAGCTTACGGGAGACAGATACGCAGTATTTT. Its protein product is CASSLRETDTQYF.

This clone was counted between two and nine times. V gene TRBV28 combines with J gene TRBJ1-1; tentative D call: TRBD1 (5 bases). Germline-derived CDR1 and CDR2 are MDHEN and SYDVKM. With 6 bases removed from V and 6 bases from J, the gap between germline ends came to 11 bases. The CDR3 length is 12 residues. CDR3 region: CASSPGEAEAFF. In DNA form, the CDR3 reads TGTGCCAGCAGCCCGGGGGAGGCTGAAGCTTTCTTT.

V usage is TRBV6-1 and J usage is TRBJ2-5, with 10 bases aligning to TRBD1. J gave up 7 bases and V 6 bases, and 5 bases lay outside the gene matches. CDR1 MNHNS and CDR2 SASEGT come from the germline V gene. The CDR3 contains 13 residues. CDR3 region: CASRPTGGWTQYF. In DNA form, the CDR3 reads TGTGCCAGCAGGCCGACAGGGGGCTGGACCCAGTACTTC.

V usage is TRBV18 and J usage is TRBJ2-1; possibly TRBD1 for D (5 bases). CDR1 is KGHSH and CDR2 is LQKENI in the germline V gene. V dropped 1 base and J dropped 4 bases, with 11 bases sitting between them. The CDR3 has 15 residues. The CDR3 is CASSPRGVQYNEQFF. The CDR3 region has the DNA TGTGCCAGCTCACCACGGGGCGTGCAATACAATGAGCAGTTCTTC.

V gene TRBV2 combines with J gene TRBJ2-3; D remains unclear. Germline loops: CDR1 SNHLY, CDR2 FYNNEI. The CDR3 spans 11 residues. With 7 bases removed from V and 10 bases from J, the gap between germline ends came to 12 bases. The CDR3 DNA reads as TGTGCCAGCACCCCCCTTTTGGCGCAGTATTTT. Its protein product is CASTPLLAQYF.